The source of this T cell receptor (beta chain) is a study of blood T cell repertoires in COVID-19. Looking at the study overall: Samples taken during acute and convalescent COVID-19 were collected in the United States, Italy and Spain.

Sequenced by immunoSEQ multiplex PCR; TCRdb stores in-frame clones only, minus some. Here the sample spans approximately 140,000 clones, 65% to 80% being singletons. V was clipped by 6 bases and J by 4 bases, with 4 bases between them. The CDR3 totals 11 residues. The V gene's germline CDR1 is MDHEN and CDR2 SYDVKM. The sequence derives from a man in his sixties with acute or convalescent COVID-19. This rearrangement joins TRBV28 to TRBJ1-5; D is undetermined. Sequencing input: peripheral blood. Written as DNA, the CDR3 is TGTGCCAGCAGCCTAAATCAGCCCCAGCATTTT. Residues: CASSLNQPQHF.